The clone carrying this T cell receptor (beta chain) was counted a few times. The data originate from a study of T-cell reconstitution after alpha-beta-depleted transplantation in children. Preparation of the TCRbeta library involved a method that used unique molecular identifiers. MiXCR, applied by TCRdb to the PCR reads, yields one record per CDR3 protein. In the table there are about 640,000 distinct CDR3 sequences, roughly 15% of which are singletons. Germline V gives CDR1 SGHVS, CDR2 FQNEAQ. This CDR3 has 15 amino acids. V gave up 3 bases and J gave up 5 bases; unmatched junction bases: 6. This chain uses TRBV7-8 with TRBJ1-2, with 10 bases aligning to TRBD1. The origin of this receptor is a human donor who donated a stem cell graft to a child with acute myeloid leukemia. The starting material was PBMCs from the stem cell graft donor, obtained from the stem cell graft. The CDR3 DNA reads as TGTGCCAGCAGCTTGGGGGGACAGGGGAAATATGGCTACACCTTC. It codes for CASSLGGQGKYGYTF.